This T cell receptor beta chain was identified during a study of blood T cell repertoires in COVID-19 (dated by TCRdb to about 2020). In terms of the full investigation: Samples from collaborators originated in the United States, Italy and Spain and spanned both the acute and convalescent phases of COVID-19. Samples were obtained from the ongoing ImmuneRACE study (first 160 participants) and from 1,254 subjects provided by 6 global collaborators. A de-identified subject ID, COVID-19 status, age in years and sex were almost always included in the sample metadata. Subjects who had been exposed to COVID-19, were actively infected with it, or had recovered from it provided the deeply sampled blood TCRbeta repertoires that made up the dataset. The repertoires were released in a freely available public database intended as a resource for research on the immune response to SARS-CoV-2. Where HLA class I and class II types were available, the types were taken from metadata supplied by the sample provider, not from assay-based typing. The material from the prospective study consisted of cDNA or gDNA derived from T cells, B-cell-depleted T cells, or PBMCs. General conclusions and limits of the study: How much clinical and demographic metadata was included differed by source and by participant, and the metadata was provided uncurated.

Points on this clone: Its antigen is currently not known. No base qualities exist here, and no much larger clone lies one base off it.

The collaborating institutions used their own protocols to collect whole blood in K2EDTA tubes. For TCRbeta analysis, collaborators shipped samples as frozen whole blood, isolated PBMCs, or DNA extracted from either of those sample types. The immunoSEQ Assay, a bias-controlled multiplex PCR, was used to amplify TCRbeta CDR3 regions from genomic DNA. In the source study's methods: Nucleated cell counts per sample were estimated from amplification of reference gene primers within the assay. To quantify the absolute abundance of each unique TCRbeta CDR3 rearrangement, sequence reads were collapsed and filtered. For each sample, productive Simpson clonality was calculated by taking the square root of Simpson's diversity index across productive rearrangements. TCRdb limited this immuneACCESS table to in-frame rearrangements with V and J called. A share of clones is missing; checked studies link under half to unresolved V genes, and the rest is unexplained. That table supplies the V and J calls and clone size; D and trimming were determined from the DNA. The sample yields under 200,000 clones; about four fifths were counted once. 6.5% of the sample comes from the top ten.

Sequenced sample: peripheral blood. The clonotype comes from a man aged 65 to 79 with active or convalescent COVID-19.

CDR3 reads: CASSPRGPQSGANVLTF. The nucleotide sequence reads as follows: TGTGCCAGCTCACCGCGGGGGCCGCAATCTGGGGCCAACGTCCTGACTTTC. This receptor chain uses TRBV18 and TRBJ2-6; the D gene is perhaps TRBD2, from 7 matching bases. The CDR3 covers 17 residues, taking in both the cysteine and the phenylalanine. The kept DNA is CDR3 alone, 51 bases in frame from the first base. V drops 3 bases and J drops 1 base, leaving 13 bases in between. The germline V gene specifies KGHSH as CDR1 and LQKENI as CDR2.